A single sample is the source of the 24 T cell receptor beta chains below, sequenced in a study of blood T cell repertoires in COVID-19. Profiling relied on immunoSEQ multiplex PCR, and the TCRdb table lists in-frame clones only, not all of them. The data show a few hundred thousand clones, approximately 90% seen once. Sequenced material: peripheral blood. These receptors were collected from a man aged 25-45 years with acute or convalescent COVID-19.

This clone was detected only once. The chain has TRBV3-1 (or the pseudogene TRBV3-2) and TRBJ1-2; 8 bases agree with TRBD1. V lost 3 bases and J lost 8; bases outside the gene matches: 8. This CDR3 contains 14 residues. The germline gives CDR1 LGHDT, CDR2 YNNKEL (reference sequence). The CDR3 coding sequence is TGTGCCAGCAGCCACCACGACAGGGGCGGCGGCTACACCTTC. Translated: CASSHHDRGGGYTF.

The chain has TRBV7-3 and TRBJ2-1; D gene uncertain. This CDR3 spans 15 amino acids. Germline V lookup: CDR1 SGHTA, CDR2 FQGTGA. V dropped 1 base and J dropped 0 bases, with 7 bases sitting between them. CDR3 sequence: CASSLSSHSYNEQFF. For the CDR3, the DNA is TGTGCCAGCAGCTTAAGCTCACACTCCTACAATGAGCAGTTCTTC.

V gene TRBV5-1 combines with J gene TRBJ1-4; D gene unclear. This CDR3 has 14 amino acids. Germline loops: CDR1 SGHRS, CDR2 YFSETQ. Trimming took 4 bases from V and 7 from J, leaving 14 bases between them. The CDR3 nucleotides read TGCGCCAGCAGCGCGGACCCTGCGGGTGAAAAACTGTTTTTT. Residues: CASSADPAGEKLFF.

The rearrangement uses TRBV5-1 and TRBJ1-2; 10 positions agree with TRBD1. The CDR3 extends over 16 amino acids. J was trimmed by 6 bases and V by 0 bases; bases with no gene match: 8. Per germline, CDR1 SGHRS and CDR2 YFSETQ. The CDR3 reads CASSLGQGALVNGYTF. Written as DNA, the CDR3 is TGCGCCAGCAGCTTGGGACAGGGGGCTCTAGTAAATGGCTACACCTTC.

CDR3 residues: CASSDKVHGTEAFF. Written as DNA, the CDR3 is TGTGCCAGCAGTGACAAAGTGCACGGCACTGAAGCTTTCTTT. The rearrangement links TRBV2 to TRBJ1-1, with D uncertain. The CDR3 is 14 residues long. Germline V gene data show CDR1 as SNHLY and CDR2 as FYNNEI. Trimming pared 3 bases from V and 4 bases from J, leaving 12 bases between.

This chain connects TRBV24-1 to TRBJ2-1; TRBD2 aligns across 8 bases. Germline loops: CDR1 KGHDR, CDR2 SFDVKD. J was trimmed by 0 bases and V by 9 bases; bases with no gene match: 3. This CDR3 is built from 14 residues. The CDR3 sequence: CATRGGSSYNEQFF. The CDR3 bases are TGTGCCACCCGGGGGGGGAGCTCCTACAATGAGCAGTTCTTC.

This sequence joins TRBV5-1 and TRBJ1-4; D is possibly TRBD1 (5 bases). Germline CDR1 SGHRS, CDR2 YFSETQ. Trimming stripped 4 bases from V and 8 bases from J, with 18 bases between. The CDR3 sequence is 15 residues long. The CDR3 protein is CASSPDIRVREKLFF. Written as DNA, the CDR3 is TGCGCCAGCAGCCCGGACATCAGGGTCAGGGAAAAACTGTTTTTT.

The chain couples TRBV7-6 to TRBJ2-1; D uncertain. V lost 5 bases to trimming and J lost 0 bases, with 17 bases between them. Germline V gene data show CDR1 as SGHVS and CDR2 as FNYEAQ. The CDR3 is 17 residues long. CDR3 sequence (DNA): TGTGCCAGCAGCATTCTTCTTACGTCGAGCTCCTACAATGAGCAGTTCTTC. Its protein product is CASSILLTSSSYNEQFF.

The CDR3 sequence: CASSVNPDYNEQFF. As DNA, the CDR3 is TGTGCCAGCAGCGTAAATCCAGATTACAATGAGCAGTTCTTC. V is TRBV9 and J is TRBJ2-1; D not certain. Trimming shortened V by 1 base and J by 4 bases, and 9 bases separated the two germline ends. Per germline, CDR1 SGDLS and CDR2 YYNGEE. The CDR3 has 14 residues.

V is TRBV18 and J is TRBJ2-1; unclear D gene. Germline lookup yields CDR1 KGHSH and CDR2 LQKENI. Trimming took 1 base from V and 10 from J, leaving 5 bases between them. This CDR3 region has 11 residues. CDR3 in DNA: TGTGCCAGCTCACCACTCCAGGAGCAGTTCTTC. Translating it yields CASSPLQEQFF.

Only a few counts were recorded for this clone. The CDR3 DNA follows: TGTGCCAGCAGCTCATCAGGGTGGGGCTACACCTTC. It yields the protein CASSSSGWGYTF. V gene TRBV9 combines with J gene TRBJ1-2, with D tentatively TRBD1 (5 bases). The CDR3 consists of 12 residues. Trimming cost V 4 bases and J 8 bases, with 12 bases left between them. Germline V gene lookup returns CDR1 SGDLS and CDR2 YYNGEE.

J is TRBJ2-3 and V is TRBV3-1 (or the pseudogene TRBV3-2), with a tentative D call TRBD2 (5 bases). V lost 3 bases, J lost 4 bases, and 8 bases lay in between. This CDR3 comprises 13 residues. Germline values: CDR1 LGHDT, CDR2 YNNKEL (reference sequence). The CDR3 DNA follows: TGTGCCAGCAGCCAGCGCGGGCCAGATACGCAGTATTTT. It is translated as CASSQRGPDTQYF.

This clone was detected only once. The chain employs TRBV4-2 and TRBJ2-1, with TRBD1 matching 7 bases. Trimming took 2 bases from V and 3 from J; bases not matched to a gene: 4. Germline lookup yields CDR1 LGHNA and CDR2 YNFKEQ. There are 15 residues in the CDR3. The CDR3 DNA sequence: TGTGCCAGCAGCCAAAACGGACAGGACTACAATGAGCAGTTCTTC. The encoded protein is CASSQNGQDYNEQFF.

The chain has TRBV6-4 and TRBJ1-1; 7 bases are a match to TRBD1. Unmatched junction bases numbered 5, after V lost 6 bases and J lost 1 base. Germline loops: CDR1 MRHNA, CDR2 SNTAGT. The CDR3 runs 14 residues. CDR3: CASSPRQGNTEAFF. DNA of the CDR3: TGTGCCAGCAGCCCAAGACAGGGGAACACTGAAGCTTTCTTT.

Here the CDR3 reads CASSLVGTAANYGYTF. DNA for the CDR3: TGTGCCAGCAGCTTAGTGGGGACAGCCGCCAACTATGGCTACACCTTC. The chain joins TRBV7-2 to TRBJ1-2; the match to TRBD1 covers 7 bases. Germline loops: CDR1 SGHTA, CDR2 FQGNSA. The J segment lost 2 bases and the V segment lost 1 base, leaving 7 bases of the junction unmatched. The CDR3 extends over 16 amino acids.

The chain couples TRBV30 to TRBJ2-5; 13 nucleotides match TRBD2. This CDR3 spans 14 amino acids. CDR1 is GTSNPN, CDR2 SVGIG, per germline (reference sequence). Unmatched junction bases numbered 0, after V lost 3 bases and J lost 2 bases. The CDR3 bases are TGTGCCTGGAGACTAGCGGGGGGGCAAGAGACCCAGTACTTC. Translated, it gives CAWRLAGGQETQYF.

The genes are TRBV3-1 (or the pseudogene TRBV3-2) and TRBJ2-1; TRBD1 aligns across 10 bases. With V trimmed by 3 bases and J by 8 bases, 13 bases remained unmatched. The CDR3 contains 17 residues. In germline, CDR1 is LGHDT, CDR2 YNNKEL (reference sequence). CDR3 nucleotide sequence: TGTGCCAGCAGCCATGAGGTGGGGACAGGGGTTTGGGATGAGCAGTTCTTC. Translating it yields CASSHEVGTGVWDEQFF.

The V and J genes are TRBV15 and TRBJ2-7; 7 bases line up with TRBD2. CDR1 LNHNV and CDR2 YYDKDF come from the germline V gene (reference sequence). V dropped 0 bases and J dropped 2; count of bases not matched to a gene: 7. The CDR3 covers 16 residues. The CDR3 protein is CATSREPGLSAYEQYF. DNA for the CDR3: TGTGCCACCAGCAGAGAGCCGGGACTATCGGCCTACGAGCAGTACTTC.

J is TRBJ2-2 and V is TRBV10-3; D uncertain. The length of the CDR3 is 12 residues. Germline assignment: CDR1 ENHRY and CDR2 SYGVKD. The V and J ends lost 3 bases and 8 bases respectively, with 7 bases between them. CDR3 in amino acids: CAISDPPGELFF. CDR3 nucleotide sequence: TGTGCCATCAGTGATCCTCCGGGGGAGCTGTTTTTT.

This chain links TRBV6-2 or TRBV6-3 with TRBJ2-7, with TRBD1 matching 11 bases. The germline V gene encodes CDR1 MNHEY and CDR2 SVGEGT. The CDR3 loop spans 14 amino acids. V lost 7 bases and J lost 3; bases outside the gene matches: 5. CDR3 in DNA: TGTGCCAGCACCCCGGACAGGGGGCTCTACGAGCAGTACTTC. This codes for CASTPDRGLYEQYF.

The V gene is TRBV3-1 (or the pseudogene TRBV3-2), the J gene TRBJ1-1, with unresolved D. Deletions cut 2 bases from V and 8 bases from J, with 12 bases between. From germline, CDR1 is LGHDT and CDR2 YNNKEL (reference sequence). This CDR3 contains 13 residues. The CDR3 loop reads CASSQNSPVEAFF. The CDR3, as DNA: TGTGCCAGCAGCCAAAACAGTCCGGTCGAAGCTTTCTTT.

This chain connects TRBV6-1 to TRBJ1-6, with D unclear. The CDR3 length is 15 residues. Germline V gene lookup returns CDR1 MNHNS and CDR2 SASEGT. The V end was cut by 2 bases, the J end by 0 bases, with 5 bases between. The CDR3 bases are TGTGCCAGCAGTGAACGGAGCTCCTATAATTCACCCCTCCACTTT. Translated: CASSERSSYNSPLHF.

This chain joins TRBV7-8 and TRBJ2-3, with 7 bases identical to TRBD1. This CDR3 is built from 15 residues. Per the germline V gene, CDR1 is SGHVS and CDR2 is FQNEAQ. The V gene end was trimmed by 5 bases and the J gene end by 3 bases; junction bases not matched to a gene: 8. The CDR3 DNA reads TGTGCCAGCAGCGCACCGGGACAGAAGACAGATACGCAGTATTTT. This gives the protein CASSAPGQKTDTQYF.

This chain uses TRBV5-1 with TRBJ1-4; 7 bases agree with TRBD1. Germline loops: CDR1 SGHRS, CDR2 YFSETQ. The CDR3 has 16 residues. The V segment lost 4 bases and the J segment 3 bases; nucleotides outside the gene matches: 9. This chain's CDR3 is CASSIRTGTANEKLFF. The CDR3 DNA reads as TGCGCCAGCAGCATAAGAACCGGGACAGCTAATGAAAAACTGTTTTTT.